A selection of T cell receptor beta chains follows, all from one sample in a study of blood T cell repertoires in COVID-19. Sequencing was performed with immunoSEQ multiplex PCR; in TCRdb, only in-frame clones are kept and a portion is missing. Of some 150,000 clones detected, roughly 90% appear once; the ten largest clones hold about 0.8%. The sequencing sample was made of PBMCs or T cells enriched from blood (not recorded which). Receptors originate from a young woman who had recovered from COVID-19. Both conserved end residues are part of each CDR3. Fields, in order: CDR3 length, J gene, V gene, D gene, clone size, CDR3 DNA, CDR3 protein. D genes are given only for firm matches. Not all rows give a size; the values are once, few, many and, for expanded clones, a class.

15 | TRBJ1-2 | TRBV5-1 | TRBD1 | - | TGCGCCAGCAGCGACCAGGGGACAGCCTTCTATGGCTACACCTTC | CASSDQGTAFYGYTF
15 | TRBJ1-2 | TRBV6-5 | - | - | TGTGCCAGCAGCCTCGTGGGGGGGGGTAACTATGGCTACACCTTC | CASSLVGGGNYGYTF
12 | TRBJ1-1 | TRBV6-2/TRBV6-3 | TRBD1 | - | TGTGCCAGCAGTTATGGGACAGGGGAAGCTTTCTTT | CASSYGTGEAFF
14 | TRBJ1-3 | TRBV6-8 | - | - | TGTGCCAGCAGTTACTCTAACAGGATAAACACCATATATTTT | CASSYSNRINTIYF
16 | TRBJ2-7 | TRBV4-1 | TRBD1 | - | TGCGCCAGCAGCCAAGTTACGGGACAGGGGGCCTACGAGCAGTACTTC | CASSQVTGQGAYEQYF
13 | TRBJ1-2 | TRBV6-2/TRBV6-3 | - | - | TGTGCCAGCAGTAGGACGGGGTTTTATGGCTACACCTTC | CASSRTGFYGYTF
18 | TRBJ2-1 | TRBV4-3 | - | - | TGCGCCAGCAGCCAAGAAGATAGGGGATCTAGCGCCTACAATGAGCAGTTCTTC | CASSQEDRGSSAYNEQFF
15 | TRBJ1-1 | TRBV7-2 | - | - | TGTGCCAGCAGCTTAGATCCGGACTCTGTAACTGAAGCTTTCTTT | CASSLDPDSVTEAFF
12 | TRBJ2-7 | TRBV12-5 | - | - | TGTGCTAGTGGTTTGCGGGGAGACGAGCAGTACTTC | CASGLRGDEQYF
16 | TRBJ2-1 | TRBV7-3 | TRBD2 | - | TGTGCCAGCAGCTCACCCGGGACTAGCGGGAGCAATGAGCAGTTCTTC | CASSSPGTSGSNEQFF
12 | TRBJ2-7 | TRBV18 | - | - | TGTGCCAGCTCACCATCTCGGGACGAGCAGTACTTC | CASSPSRDEQYF
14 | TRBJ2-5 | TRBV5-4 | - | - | TGTGCCAGCAGCTTGCGGGGAGTGCGAGAGACCCAGTACTTC | CASSLRGVRETQYF
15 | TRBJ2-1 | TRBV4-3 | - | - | TGCGCCAGCAGCCAGGATGCTAGCTCCTACAATGAGCAGTTCTTC | CASSQDASSYNEQFF
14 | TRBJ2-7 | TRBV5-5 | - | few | TGTGCCAGCAGCTTGGGGCGGTCCCCCTACGAGCAGTACTTC | CASSLGRSPYEQYF
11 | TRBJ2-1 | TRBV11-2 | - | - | TGTGCCAGCAGCCTCGGGACTCTGCAGTTCTTC | CASSLGTLQFF
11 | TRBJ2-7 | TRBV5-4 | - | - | TGTGCCAGCAGCTCCAGCGGGGAGCAGTACTTC | CASSSSGEQYF
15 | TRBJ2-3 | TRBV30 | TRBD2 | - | TGTGCCTGGAGCAAGGGGACTACCAGCACAGATACGCAGTATTTT | CAWSKGTTSTDTQYF
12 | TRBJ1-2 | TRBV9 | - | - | TGTGCCAGCAACAGGGAATCTTCTGGCTACACCTTC | CASNRESSGYTF
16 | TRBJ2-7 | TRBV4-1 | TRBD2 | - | TGCGCCAGCAGCCAAGGTCTAGCGGGGATCTCCTACGAGCAGTACTTC | CASSQGLAGISYEQYF
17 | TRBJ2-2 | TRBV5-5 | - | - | TGTGCCAGCAGCTTAGGGATGATAGCGAGGAACACCGGGGAGCTGTTTTTT | CASSLGMIARNTGELFF
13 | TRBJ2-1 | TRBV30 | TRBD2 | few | TGTGCCTGGATCAGCGGGGCCTACAATGAGCAGTTCTTC | CAWISGAYNEQFF
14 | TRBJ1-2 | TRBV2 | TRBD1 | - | TGTGCCAGCAGCCGGGGGACAGCCTCCTATGGCTACACCTTC | CASSRGTASYGYTF
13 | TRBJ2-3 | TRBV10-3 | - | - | TGTGCCATCGGGGCAGGGGAAACAGATACGCAGTATTTT | CAIGAGETDTQYF
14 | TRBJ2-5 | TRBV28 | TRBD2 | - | TGTGCCAGCAAGCAGCGGGAGGTCCCACGGACCCAGTACTTC | CASKQREVPRTQYF
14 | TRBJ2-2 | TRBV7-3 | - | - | TGTGCCAGCAGCCCACAGGGGAACACCGGGGAGCTGTTTTTT | CASSPQGNTGELFF
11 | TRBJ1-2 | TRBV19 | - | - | TGTGCCAGTGAACAGGGTCGTGGCTACACCTTC | CASEQGRGYTF
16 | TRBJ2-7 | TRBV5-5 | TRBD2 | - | TGTGCCAGCAGCGATTCGACTAGCGGGACTTCCTACGAGCAGTACTTC | CASSDSTSGTSYEQYF
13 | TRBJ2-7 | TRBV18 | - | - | TGTGCCAGCTCCCCGACAGAACAATACGAGCAGTACTTC | CASSPTEQYEQYF
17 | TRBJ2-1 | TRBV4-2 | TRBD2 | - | TGTGCCAGCAGCCAAGATAAAGCGGGAGTAACCTACAATGAGCAGTTCTTC | CASSQDKAGVTYNEQFF
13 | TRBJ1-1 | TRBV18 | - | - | TGTGCCAGCTCACCACTGAGGGACACTGAAGCTTTCTTT | CASSPLRDTEAFF
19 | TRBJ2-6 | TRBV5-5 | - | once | TGTGCCAGCAGCTTGGAGACCCGGGGGTGGGGCTCTGGGGCCAACGTCCTGACTTTC | CASSLETRGWGSGANVLTF
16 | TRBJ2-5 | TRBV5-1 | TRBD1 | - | TGCGCCAGCAGCTTGATACAGGGGCGGTTATTTGAGACCCAGTACTTC | CASSLIQGRLFETQYF
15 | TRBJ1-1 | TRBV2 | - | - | TGTGCCAGCAGTTTGATTAGGACTCTGACGACTGAAGCTTTCTTT | CASSLIRTLTTEAFF
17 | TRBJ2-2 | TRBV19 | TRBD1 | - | TGTGCCAGTAGTATACCCGGGACAGGGGGATTAACCGGGGAGCTGTTTTTT | CASSIPGTGGLTGELFF
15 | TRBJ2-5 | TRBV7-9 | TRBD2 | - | TGTGCCAGTGCCACTTCTAGCGGGAGTGGTGAGACCCAGTACTTC | CASATSSGSGETQYF
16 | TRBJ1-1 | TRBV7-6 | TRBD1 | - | TGTGCCAGCGCAGGGGGGGACAGGGGGCATGACACTGAAGCTTTCTTT | CASAGGDRGHDTEAFF
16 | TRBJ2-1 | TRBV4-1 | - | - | TGCGCCAGCAGCTCCCCCCTAACTAGAACTTACAATGAGCAGTTCTTC | CASSSPLTRTYNEQFF
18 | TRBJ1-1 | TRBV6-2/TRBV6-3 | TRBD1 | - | TGTGCCAGCAGTTACCCGGAAAAGGGGGCTGGGATGAACACTGAAGCTTTCTTT | CASSYPEKGAGMNTEAFF
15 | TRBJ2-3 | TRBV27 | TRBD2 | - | TGTGCCAGCAGTACCCCTAGCGGGAGCACAGATACGCAGTATTTT | CASSTPSGSTDTQYF